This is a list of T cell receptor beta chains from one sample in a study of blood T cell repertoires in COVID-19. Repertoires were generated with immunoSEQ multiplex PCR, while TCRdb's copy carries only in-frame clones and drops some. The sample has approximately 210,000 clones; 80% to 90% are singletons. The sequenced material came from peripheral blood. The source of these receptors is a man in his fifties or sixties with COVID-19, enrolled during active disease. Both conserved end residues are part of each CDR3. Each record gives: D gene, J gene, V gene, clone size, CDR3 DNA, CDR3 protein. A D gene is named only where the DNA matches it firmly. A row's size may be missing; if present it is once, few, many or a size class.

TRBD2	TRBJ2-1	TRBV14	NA	TGTGCCAGCAGCCCAGCGGGGTACAATGAGCAGTTCTTC	CASSPAGYNEQFF
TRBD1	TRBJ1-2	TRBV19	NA	TGTGCCAGTAGGGACAGGGGAAATGGCTACACCTTC	CASRDRGNGYTF
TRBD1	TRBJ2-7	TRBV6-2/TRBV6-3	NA	TGTGCCAGCAGCCTCGGACAGGGGAACGAGCAGTACTTC	CASSLGQGNEQYF
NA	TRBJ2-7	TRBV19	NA	TGTGCCAGTAGTACGGACAGTGTCTCCTACGAGCAGTACTTC	CASSTDSVSYEQYF
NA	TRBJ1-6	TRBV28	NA	TGTGCCAGCAGTTCACAACCAGGGTTCTATAATTCACCCCTCCACTTT	CASSSQPGFYNSPLHF
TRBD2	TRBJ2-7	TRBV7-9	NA	TGTGCCAGCAGCTCCCTAGCGGGAGTACACGAGCAGTACTTC	CASSSLAGVHEQYF
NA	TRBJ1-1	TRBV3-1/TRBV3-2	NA	TGTGCCAGCAGCCAAGATTTCTCGGGGAACACTGAAGCTTTCTTT	CASSQDFSGNTEAFF
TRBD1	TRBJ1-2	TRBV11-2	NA	TGTGCCAGCAGCTTGGGGACAGGGCCGAACTATGGCTACACCTTC	CASSLGTGPNYGYTF
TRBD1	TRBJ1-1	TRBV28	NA	TGTGCCAGCAGTTTTGGGGCCCGCCGACAGGGGGCTATCACTGAAGCTTTCTTT	CASSFGARRQGAITEAFF
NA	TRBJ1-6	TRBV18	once	TGTGCCAGCTCCCGGCGGGGGAATGGGGATTCACCCCTCCACTTT	CASSRRGNGDSPLHF
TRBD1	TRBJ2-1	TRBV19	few	TGTGCCAGTAACAGGTGGGGACAGGGCTACAATGAGCAGTTCTTC	CASNRWGQGYNEQFF
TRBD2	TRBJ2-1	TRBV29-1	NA	TGCAGCGCCCCGGGAGCGGGGGGGCTTGCGTTCTTC	CSAPGAGGLAFF
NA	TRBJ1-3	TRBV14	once	TGTGCCAGCAGCCGACAGTTTGGAAACTCCATATATTTT	CASSRQFGNSIYF
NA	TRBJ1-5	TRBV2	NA	TGTGCCAGCAGTGAAACAGGGCAAGGCAATCAGCCCCAGCATTTT	CASSETGQGNQPQHF
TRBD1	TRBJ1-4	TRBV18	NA	TGTGCCAGCGGGGACAGTACTAATGAAAAACTGTTTTTT	CASGDSTNEKLFF
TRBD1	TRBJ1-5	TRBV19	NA	TGTGCCAGTAGGGACAGGAGTGATCAGCCCCAGCATTTT	CASRDRSDQPQHF
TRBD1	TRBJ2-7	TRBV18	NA	TGTGCCAGCTCACCCCCCCGCGGGACAGGTCAAGGTAGGGAGCAGTACTTC	CASSPPRGTGQGREQYF
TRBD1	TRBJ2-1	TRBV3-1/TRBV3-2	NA	TGTGCCAGCAGCCAAGGTTGGGGACAGGGGCCCCAAAAGCAGTTCTTC	CASSQGWGQGPQKQFF
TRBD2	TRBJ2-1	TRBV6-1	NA	TGTGCCAGCCTCGTAGGGACTAGCAATGAGCAGTTCTTC	CASLVGTSNEQFF
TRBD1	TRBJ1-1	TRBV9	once	TGTGCCAGCAGCGTAGGACAGGGCGTGAACACTGAAGCTTTCTTT	CASSVGQGVNTEAFF
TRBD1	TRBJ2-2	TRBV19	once	TGTGCCACTCAACAGGGGGAAACGGCCCGGGGGGAGCTGTTTTTT	CATQQGETARGELFF
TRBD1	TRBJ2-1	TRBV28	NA	TGTGCCAGCACCCATTACGGACAGGGATCCTACAATGAGCAGTTCTTC	CASTHYGQGSYNEQFF
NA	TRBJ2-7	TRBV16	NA	TGTGCCAGCAGACTTTCGTTGGCAGGGTACGAGCAGTACTTC	CASRLSLAGYEQYF